This TCR beta chain was captured by sequencing in a study of technical replicates of blood from several donors. Germline V CDR1 and CDR2: KGHSH, LQKENI. V shed 3 bases and J 0 bases; nucleotides not matched to a gene: 5. This CDR3 contains 16 residues. Data came from immunoSEQ multiplex PCR; TCRdb stores just in-frame clones and leaves some out. Of roughly 72,000 clones in the sample, around 90% are singletons; the top ten hold 0.3% to 0.45%. Source material: T cells isolated from PBMCs. The clonotype originates from a human donor in good health. The V call is TRBV18, the J call TRBJ1-1, with TRBD1 matching 9 bases. CDR3 protein: CASSPGQGLMNTEAFF. The CDR3, as DNA: TGTGCCAGCTCACCGGGACAGGGCCTAATGAACACTGAAGCTTTCTTT.